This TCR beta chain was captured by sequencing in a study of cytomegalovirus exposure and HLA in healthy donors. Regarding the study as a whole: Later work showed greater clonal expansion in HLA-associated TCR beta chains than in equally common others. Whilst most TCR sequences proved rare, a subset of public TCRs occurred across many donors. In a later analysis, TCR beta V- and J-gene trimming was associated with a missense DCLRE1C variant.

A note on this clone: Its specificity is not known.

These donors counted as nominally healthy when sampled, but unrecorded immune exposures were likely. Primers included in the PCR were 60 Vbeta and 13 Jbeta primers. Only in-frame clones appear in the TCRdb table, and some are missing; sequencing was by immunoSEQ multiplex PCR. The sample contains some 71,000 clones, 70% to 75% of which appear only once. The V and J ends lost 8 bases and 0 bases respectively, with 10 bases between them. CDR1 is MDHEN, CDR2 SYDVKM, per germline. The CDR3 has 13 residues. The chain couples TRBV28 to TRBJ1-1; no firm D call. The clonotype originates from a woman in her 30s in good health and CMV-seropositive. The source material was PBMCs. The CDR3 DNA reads TGTGCCAGCGGTTCGCAGGTGAACACTGAAGCTTTCTTT. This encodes CASGSQVNTEAFF.